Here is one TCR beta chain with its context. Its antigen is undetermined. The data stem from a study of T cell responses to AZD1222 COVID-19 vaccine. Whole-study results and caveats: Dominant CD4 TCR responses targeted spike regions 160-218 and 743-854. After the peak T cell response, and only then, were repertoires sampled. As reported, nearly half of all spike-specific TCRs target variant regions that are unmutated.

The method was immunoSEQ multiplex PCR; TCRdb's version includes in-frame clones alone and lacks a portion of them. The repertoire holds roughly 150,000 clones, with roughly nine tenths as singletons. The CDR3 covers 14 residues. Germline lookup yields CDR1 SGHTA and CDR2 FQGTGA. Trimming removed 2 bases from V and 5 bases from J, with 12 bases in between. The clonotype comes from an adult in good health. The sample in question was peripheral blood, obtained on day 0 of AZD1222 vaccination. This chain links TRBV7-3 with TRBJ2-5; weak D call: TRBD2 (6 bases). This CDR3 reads CASSLRGGTETQYF. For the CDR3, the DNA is TGTGCCAGCAGCTTACGCGGCGGGACGGAGACCCAGTACTTC.